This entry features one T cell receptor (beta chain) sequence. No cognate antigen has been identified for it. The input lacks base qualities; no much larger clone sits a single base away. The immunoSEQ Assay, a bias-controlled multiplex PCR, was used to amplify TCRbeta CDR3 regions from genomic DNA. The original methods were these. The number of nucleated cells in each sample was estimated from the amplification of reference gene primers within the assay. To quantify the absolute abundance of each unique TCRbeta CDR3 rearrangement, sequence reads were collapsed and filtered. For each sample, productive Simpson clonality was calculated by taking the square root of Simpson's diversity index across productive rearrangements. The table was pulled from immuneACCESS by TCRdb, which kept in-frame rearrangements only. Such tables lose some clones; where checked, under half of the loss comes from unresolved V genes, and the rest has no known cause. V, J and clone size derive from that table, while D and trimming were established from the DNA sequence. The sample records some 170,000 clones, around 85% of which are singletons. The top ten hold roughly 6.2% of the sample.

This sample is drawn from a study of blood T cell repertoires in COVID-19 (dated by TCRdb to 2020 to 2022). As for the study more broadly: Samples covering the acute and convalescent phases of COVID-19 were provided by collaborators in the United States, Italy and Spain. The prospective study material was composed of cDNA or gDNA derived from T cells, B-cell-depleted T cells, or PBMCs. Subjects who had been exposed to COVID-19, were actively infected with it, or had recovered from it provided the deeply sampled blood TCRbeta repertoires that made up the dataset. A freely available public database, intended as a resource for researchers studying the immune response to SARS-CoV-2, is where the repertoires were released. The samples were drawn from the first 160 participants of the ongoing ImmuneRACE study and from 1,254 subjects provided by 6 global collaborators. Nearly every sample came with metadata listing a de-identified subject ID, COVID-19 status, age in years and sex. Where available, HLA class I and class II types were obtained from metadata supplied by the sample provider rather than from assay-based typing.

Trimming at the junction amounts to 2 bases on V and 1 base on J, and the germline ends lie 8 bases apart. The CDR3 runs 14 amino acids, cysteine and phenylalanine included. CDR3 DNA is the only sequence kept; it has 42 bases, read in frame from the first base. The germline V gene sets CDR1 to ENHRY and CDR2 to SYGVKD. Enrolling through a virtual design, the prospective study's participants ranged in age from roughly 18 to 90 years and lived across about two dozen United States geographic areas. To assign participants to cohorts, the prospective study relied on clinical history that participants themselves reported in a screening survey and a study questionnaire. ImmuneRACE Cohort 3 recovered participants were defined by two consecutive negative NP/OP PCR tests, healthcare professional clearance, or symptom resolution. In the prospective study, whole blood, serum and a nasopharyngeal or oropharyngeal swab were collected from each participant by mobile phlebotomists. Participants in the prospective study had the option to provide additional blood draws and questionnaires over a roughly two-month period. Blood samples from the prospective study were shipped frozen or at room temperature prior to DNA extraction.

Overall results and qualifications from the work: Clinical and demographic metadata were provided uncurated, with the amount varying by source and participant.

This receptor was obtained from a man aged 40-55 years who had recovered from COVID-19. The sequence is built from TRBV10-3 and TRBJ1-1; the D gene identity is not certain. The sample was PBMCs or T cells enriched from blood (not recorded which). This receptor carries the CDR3 CAISETDWNTEAFF. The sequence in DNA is TGTGCCATCAGTGAGACAGATTGGAACACTGAAGCTTTCTTT.